Below, one T cell receptor (beta chain) is given with its context. The antigen it recognizes is unknown. Base qualities are not at hand, and no much larger clone is one base apart. The PTCy-treated patients were enrolled in a prospective multi-institutional clinical trial. Mononuclear cells from peripheral blood and bone marrow were separated by Ficoll-Hypaque density centrifugation and then cryopreserved. V trim: 5 bases; J trim: 11 bases; unmatched bases: 10. Spanning cysteine to phenylalanine, the CDR3 consists of 13 amino acids. The DNA shown is the 39-base CDR3, in frame from base 1. The CDR1 and CDR2 encoded by the germline V gene (reference sequence) are GTSNPN and SVGIG. The data were taken from a study of T cells after posttransplantation cyclophosphamide listed by TCRdb under 2016. Turning to the overall study: The study tracked T cell repertoire reconstitution by TRB sequencing after myeloablative bone marrow transplantation using posttransplantation cyclophosphamide as GVHD prophylaxis. Public TRB sequences were checked against a database of over 3,500 sequences associated with responses to pathogens, tumor antigens, self-antigens and alloantigens. Samples from about 32 PTCy-treated patients and under 20 related bone marrow donors of those patients were subjected to antigen receptor sequencing. Because TRA and TRB clonality were tightly correlated in 9 samples, subsequent TCR analyses were focused on TRB only. In 3 patients, up to about 3 additional blood samples taken between 2 and 5.2 years after transplant also underwent TRB sequencing, as did pretransplant blood from several patients. Blood from every one of the approximately 37 PTCy patients who had 1-year posttransplant specimens underwent TRB sequencing.

What the authors observed across the whole study: Across 45 patients, recipient CMV seropositivity and CMV reactivation were highly associated with TRB clonality; PTCy diversity was similar to CNI/methotrexate controls. The TRB repertoires of T cells infiltrating skin or GI tract showed only limited overlap with the TRB repertoires of T cells in blood. Donor-recipient similarity was low at 1-2 months but rose over the first year, and later blood repertoires were often dominated by donor CD8+ memory clones.

Genomic DNA was used for TRB sequencing, which was performed with the immunoSEQ assay at survey resolution or with the hsTCRB kit. In the source study's methods: The immunoSEQ software handled the initial read processing, while the LymphoSeq R package was used for the repertoire analyses. Clonality was computed as 1 minus normalized Shannon entropy, and a Gini coefficient was also calculated for each TRB dataset. Phenotypes of unsorted samples were inferred by mapping TRB sequences from sorted subsets of the recipient or donor onto the same recipient's unsorted samples. In TCRdb, the immuneACCESS table is reduced to in-frame sequences with V and J assigned. These tables do not hold every clone; where another copy was compared, an unresolved V gene accounts for under half, and the others remain unexplained. Clonal size and the V and J genes are those of that table, whereas D and trimming came from the DNA. Present in this sample are 50,000 to 55,000 clones, roughly 86% of which were seen just once. Jointly, the top ten make up approximately 2.8% of the sample.

The sequenced sample was PBMCs. This chain is built from TRBV30 and TRBJ2-7; 12 bases in the junction line up with TRBD1. This receptor was identified in a man aged 30-40 years with a blood cancer, CMV-positive, and with a related stem cell donor. The CDR3 region: CAWAGTGGLREYF. The nucleotide sequence is TGTGCCTGGGCCGGGACAGGGGGCTTGAGGGAGTACTTC.